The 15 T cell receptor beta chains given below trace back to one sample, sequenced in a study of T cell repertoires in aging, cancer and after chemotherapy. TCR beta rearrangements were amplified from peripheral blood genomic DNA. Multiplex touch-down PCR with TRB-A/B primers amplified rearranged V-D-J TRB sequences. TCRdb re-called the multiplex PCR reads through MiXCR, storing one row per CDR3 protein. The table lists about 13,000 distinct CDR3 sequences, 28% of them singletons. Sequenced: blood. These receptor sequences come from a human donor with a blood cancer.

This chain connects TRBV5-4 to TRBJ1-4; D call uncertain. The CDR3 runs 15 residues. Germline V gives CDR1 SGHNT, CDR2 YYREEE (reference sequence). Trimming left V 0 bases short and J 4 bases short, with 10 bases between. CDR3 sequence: CASSLGQELNEKLFF. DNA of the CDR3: TGTGCCAGCAGCTTGGGGCAGGAGCTTAATGAAAAACTGTTTTTT.

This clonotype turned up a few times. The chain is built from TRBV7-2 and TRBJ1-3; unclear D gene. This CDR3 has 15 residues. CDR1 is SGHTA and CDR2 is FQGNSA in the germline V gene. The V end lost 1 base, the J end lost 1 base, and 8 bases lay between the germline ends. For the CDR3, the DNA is TGTGCCAGCAGCTTAGATGGGGTGTCTGGAAACACCATATATTTT. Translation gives CASSLDGVSGNTIYF.

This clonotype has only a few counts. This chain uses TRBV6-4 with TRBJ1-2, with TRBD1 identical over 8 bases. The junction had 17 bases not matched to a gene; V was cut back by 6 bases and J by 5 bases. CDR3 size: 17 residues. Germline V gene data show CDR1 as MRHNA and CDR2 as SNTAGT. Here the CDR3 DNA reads TGTGCCAGCAGCGAACTGGCTGGACAGGGAAGCGTGTATGGCTACACCTTC. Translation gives CASSELAGQGSVYGYTF.

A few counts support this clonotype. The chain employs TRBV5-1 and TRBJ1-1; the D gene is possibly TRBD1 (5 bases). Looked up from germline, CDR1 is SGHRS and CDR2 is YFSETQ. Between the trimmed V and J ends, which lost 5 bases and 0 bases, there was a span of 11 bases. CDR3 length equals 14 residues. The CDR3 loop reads CASRSGTVNTEAFF. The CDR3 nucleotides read TGCGCCAGCAGATCCGGGACGGTGAACACTGAAGCTTTCTTT.

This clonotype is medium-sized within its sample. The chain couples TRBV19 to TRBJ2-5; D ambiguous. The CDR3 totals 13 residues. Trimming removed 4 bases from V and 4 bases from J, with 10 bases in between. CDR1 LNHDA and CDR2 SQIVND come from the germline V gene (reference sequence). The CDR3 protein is CASSTRSTETQYF. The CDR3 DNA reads TGTGCCAGTAGTACACGGTCGACAGAGACCCAGTACTTC.

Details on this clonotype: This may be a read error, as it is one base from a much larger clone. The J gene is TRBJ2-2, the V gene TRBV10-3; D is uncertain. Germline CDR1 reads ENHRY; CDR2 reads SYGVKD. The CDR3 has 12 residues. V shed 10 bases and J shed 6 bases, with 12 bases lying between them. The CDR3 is CATQTQAGELFF. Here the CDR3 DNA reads TGTGCCACACAGACGCAGGCCGGGGAGCTGTTTTTT.

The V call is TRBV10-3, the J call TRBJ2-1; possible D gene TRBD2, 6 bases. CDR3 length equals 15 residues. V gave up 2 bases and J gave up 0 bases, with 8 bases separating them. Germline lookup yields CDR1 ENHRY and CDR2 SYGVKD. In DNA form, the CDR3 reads TGTGCCATCAGTGAGGGGGGGAGCTCCTACAATGAGCAGTTCTTC. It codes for CAISEGGSSYNEQFF.

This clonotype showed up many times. The DNA for the CDR3 is TGTGCCAGCAGCCTGGGACCAACGGAGCAGTTCTTC. It yields the protein CASSLGPTEQFF. V is TRBV6-2 or TRBV6-3 and J is TRBJ2-1; either TRBD1 or TRBD2 may supply D (5 bases each). V was shortened by 6 bases and J by 10 bases, with 13 bases between the two germline ends. Germline CDR1 and CDR2: MNHEY and SVGEGT. The CDR3 runs 12 residues.

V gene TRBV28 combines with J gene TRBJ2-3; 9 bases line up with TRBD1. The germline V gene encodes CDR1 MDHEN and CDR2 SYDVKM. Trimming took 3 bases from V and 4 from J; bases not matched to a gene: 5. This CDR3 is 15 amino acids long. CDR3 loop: CASSFPGQGPDTQYF. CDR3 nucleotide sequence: TGTGCCAGCAGTTTCCCGGGACAGGGACCAGATACGCAGTATTTT.

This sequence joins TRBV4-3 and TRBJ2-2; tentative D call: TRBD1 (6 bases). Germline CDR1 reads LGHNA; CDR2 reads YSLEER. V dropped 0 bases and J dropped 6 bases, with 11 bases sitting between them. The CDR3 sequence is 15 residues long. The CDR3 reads CASSQEFRGAGELFF. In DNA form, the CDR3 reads TGCGCCAGCAGCCAAGAATTCAGGGGCGCCGGGGAGCTGTTTTTT.

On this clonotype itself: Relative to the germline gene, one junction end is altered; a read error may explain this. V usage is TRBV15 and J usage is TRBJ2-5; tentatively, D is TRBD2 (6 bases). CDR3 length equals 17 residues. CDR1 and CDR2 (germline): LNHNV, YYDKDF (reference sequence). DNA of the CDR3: TGTGCCACCAGCAGAGACGGGGGATCTAAACCAAAAGATACCCAGTACTTC. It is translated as CATSRDGGSKPKDTQYF.

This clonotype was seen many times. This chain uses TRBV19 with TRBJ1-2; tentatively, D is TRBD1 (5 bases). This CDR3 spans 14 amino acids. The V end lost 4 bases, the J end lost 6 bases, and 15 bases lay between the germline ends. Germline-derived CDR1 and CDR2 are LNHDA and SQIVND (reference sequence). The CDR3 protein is CASSTFGALDGYTF. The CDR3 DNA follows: TGTGCCAGTAGTACCTTCGGGGCGCTTGATGGCTACACCTTC.

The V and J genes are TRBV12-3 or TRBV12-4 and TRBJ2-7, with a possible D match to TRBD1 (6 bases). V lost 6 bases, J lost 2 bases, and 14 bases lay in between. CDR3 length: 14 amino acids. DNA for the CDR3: TGTGCCAGCAGACGATCGGGACATGCCTACGAGCAGTACTTC. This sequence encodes CASRRSGHAYEQYF.

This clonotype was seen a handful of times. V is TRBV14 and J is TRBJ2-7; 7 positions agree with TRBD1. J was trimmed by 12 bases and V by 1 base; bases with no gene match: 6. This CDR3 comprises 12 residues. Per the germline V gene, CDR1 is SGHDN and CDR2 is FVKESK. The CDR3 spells CASSQGQGRTYF. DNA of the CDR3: TGTGCCAGCAGCCAAGGACAGGGACGAACGTACTTC. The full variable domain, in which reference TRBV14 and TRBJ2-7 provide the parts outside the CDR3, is EAGVTQFPSHSVIEKGQTVTLRCDPISGHDNLYWYRRVMGKEIKFLLHFVKESKQDESGMPNNRFLAERTGGTYSTLKVQPAELEDSGVYFCASSQGQGRTYFGPGTRLTVT.

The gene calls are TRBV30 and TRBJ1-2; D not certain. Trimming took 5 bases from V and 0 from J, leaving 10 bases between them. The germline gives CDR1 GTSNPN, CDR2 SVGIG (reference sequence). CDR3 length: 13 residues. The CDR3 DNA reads TGTGCCTGGGGAGATGGGGCTAACTATGGCTACACCTTC. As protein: CAWGDGANYGYTF.